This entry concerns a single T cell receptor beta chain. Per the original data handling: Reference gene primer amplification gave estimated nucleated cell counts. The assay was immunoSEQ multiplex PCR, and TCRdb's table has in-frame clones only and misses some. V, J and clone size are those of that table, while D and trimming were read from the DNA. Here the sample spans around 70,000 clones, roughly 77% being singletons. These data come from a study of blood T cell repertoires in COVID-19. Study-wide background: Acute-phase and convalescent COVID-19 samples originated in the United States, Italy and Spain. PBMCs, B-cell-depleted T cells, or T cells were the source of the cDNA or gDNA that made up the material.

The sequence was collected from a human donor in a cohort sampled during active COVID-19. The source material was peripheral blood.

CDR3 DNA sequence: TGTGCCAGCAGTTTAGGGGACAGATTTACCTACGAGCAGTACTTC. Protein product: CASSLGDRFTYEQYF. The rearrangement uses TRBV27 and TRBJ2-7; 7 bases fit TRBD1. The length of the CDR3 is 15 residues. The V gene end was trimmed by 2 bases and the J gene end by 2 bases; junction bases not matched to a gene: 6. CDR1 and CDR2 (germline): MNHEY, SMNVEV (reference sequence).